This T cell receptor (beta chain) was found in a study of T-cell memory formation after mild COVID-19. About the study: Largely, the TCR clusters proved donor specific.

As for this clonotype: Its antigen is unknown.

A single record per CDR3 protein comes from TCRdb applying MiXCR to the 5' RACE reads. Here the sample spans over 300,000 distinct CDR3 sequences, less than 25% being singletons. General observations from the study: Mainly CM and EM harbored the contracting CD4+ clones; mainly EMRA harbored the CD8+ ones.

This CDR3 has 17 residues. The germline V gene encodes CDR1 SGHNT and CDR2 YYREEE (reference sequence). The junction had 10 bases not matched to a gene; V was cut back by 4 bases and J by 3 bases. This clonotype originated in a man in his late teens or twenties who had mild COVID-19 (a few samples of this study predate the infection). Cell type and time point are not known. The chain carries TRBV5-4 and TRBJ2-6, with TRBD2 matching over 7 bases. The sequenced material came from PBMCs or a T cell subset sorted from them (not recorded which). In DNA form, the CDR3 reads TGTGCCAGCAGCGCGACCGGGGAGGGGTATGGGGCCAACGTCCTGACTTTC. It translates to CASSATGEGYGANVLTF. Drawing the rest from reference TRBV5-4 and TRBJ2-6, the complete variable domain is ETGVTQSPTHLIKTRGQQVTLRCSSQSGHNTVSWYQQALGQGPQFIFQYYREEENGRGNFPPRFSGLQFPNYSSELNVNALELDDSALYLCASSATGEGYGANVLTFGAGSRLTVL.